The present T cell receptor beta chain was sequenced within a study of OX40 agonist ivuxolimab in advanced cancers. Across the study: An agonistic anti-OX40 (CD134) antibody, ivuxolimab, was used to treat the patients.

Generated by immunoSEQ multiplex PCR, the TCRdb table keeps only in-frame clones and is missing some. There are 72,000 or so clones in the sample; around 90% occur only once, and approximately 1.3% lies in the top ten. Germline V gives CDR1 LGHNT, CDR2 FRNRAP. V lost 5 bases and J lost 7; bases outside the gene matches: 9. The CDR3 length is 15 residues. The receptor's source is an adult with an advanced solid tumor such as melanoma, head and neck, liver or kidney cancer. The sequencing here drew on CD4+ or CD8+ T cells sorted from blood, taken in a trial of the OX40 agonist ivuxolimab. The rearrangement uses TRBV12-5 and TRBJ2-2; 8 bases are shared with TRBD1. The CDR3 loop reads CASGAGQGLIGELFF. As DNA, the CDR3 is TGTGCTAGTGGTGCCGGACAGGGTTTGATCGGGGAGCTGTTTTTT.